Shown below are 22 T cell receptor beta chains from a single sample sequenced in a study of T-cell memory formation after mild COVID-19. A single record per CDR3 protein comes from TCRdb applying MiXCR to the 5' RACE reads. The sample has 40,000 to 60,000 distinct CDR3 sequences, about 7.3% seen once. Sequenced input: PBMCs or a T cell subset sorted from them (not recorded which). Source of these receptors: a man aged 18-30 years who had mild COVID-19 (a few samples of this study predate the infection). Cell type and time point are not known.

DNA of the CDR3: TGTGCCAGCAGCTTGACAGGGGGCGGATCGATTGTTTACGAGCAGTACTTC. Translation: CASSLTGGGSIVYEQYF. This rearrangement joins TRBV7-9 to TRBJ2-7; 10 nucleotides match TRBD1. With 3 bases clipped from V and 4 bases from J, the junction kept 12 bases outside the gene matches. Germline V gives CDR1 SEHNR, CDR2 FQNEAQ (reference sequence). The CDR3 loop spans 17 amino acids.

The chain combines TRBV20-1 with TRBJ1-5; TRBD1 is a possible D gene (5 bases). Looked up from germline, CDR1 is DFQATT and CDR2 is SNEGSKA (reference sequence). CDR3 size: 12 residues. The ends were cut back, 5 bases at V and 5 bases at J, with 10 bases in the middle. This CDR3 reads CSAWDGDQPQHF. The CDR3 DNA reads TGCAGTGCTTGGGACGGAGATCAGCCCCAGCATTTT.

The rearrangement joins TRBV5-6 to TRBJ2-7; no firm D call. Trimming stripped 0 bases from V and 1 base from J, with 5 bases between. The CDR3 length is 13 residues. The germline V gene encodes CDR1 SGHDT and CDR2 YYEEEE. This CDR3 reads CASSLDRSYEQYV. As DNA, the CDR3 is TGTGCCAGCAGCTTGGATAGGTCCTACGAGCAGTACGTC.

This clonotype showed up many times. The chain employs TRBV7-3 and TRBJ2-1, with TRBD2 identical over 12 bases. With 6 bases clipped from V and 5 bases from J, the junction kept 5 bases outside the gene matches. The germline CDR1 and CDR2 sequences are SGHTA and FQGTGA. There are 15 residues in the CDR3. The CDR3 loop reads CASRPTSGGNNEQFF. The CDR3 region has the DNA TGTGCCAGCAGACCTACTAGCGGGGGGAACAATGAGCAGTTCTTC.

This clonotype showed up just a few times. The gene calls are TRBV12-3 or TRBV12-4 and TRBJ1-1; 8 positions match TRBD1. The ends lost 9 bases at V and 5 bases at J; junction bases unmatched: 5. This CDR3 has 12 amino acids. The CDR3 DNA is TGTGCCAGTCGGGACAGGCAGACTGAAGCTTTCTTT. Its protein is CASRDRQTEAFF.

There are a few counts of this clonotype. V gene TRBV2 combines with J gene TRBJ1-4; D remains unclear. Trimming left V 7 bases short and J 8 bases short, with 14 bases between. The CDR3 spans 13 residues. Germline values: CDR1 SNHLY, CDR2 FYNNEI. As DNA, the CDR3 is TGTGCCAGCACGGCCCAAAGTAAAGAAAAACTGTTTTTT. The encoded protein is CASTAQSKEKLFF.

This clonotype was seen only a few times. The chain recombines TRBV4-3 with TRBJ2-2; D possibly corresponds to TRBD2 (6 bases). Trimming pared 0 bases from V and 4 bases from J, leaving 12 bases between. The germline V gene encodes CDR1 LGHNA and CDR2 YSLEER. This CDR3 spans 16 amino acids. In nucleotides, the CDR3 is TGCGCCAGCAGCCAAGAAGTCCTGGGAGGCACCGGGGAGCTGTTTTTT. It encodes CASSQEVLGGTGELFF.

This clonotype was seen more than once but under ten times. The gene calls are TRBV9 and TRBJ2-1; TRBD1 aligns across 7 bases. Trimming cost V 0 bases and J 7 bases; bases outside gene matches: 7. Germline assignment: CDR1 SGDLS and CDR2 YYNGEE. The CDR3 loop spans 15 amino acids. Written as DNA, the CDR3 is TGTGCCAGCAGCGTAGGTGGGACAGACCGTAATGAGCAGTTCTTC. This gives the protein CASSVGGTDRNEQFF.

This clonotype came up a few times. The chain uses TRBV6-5 and TRBJ2-3, with D perhaps TRBD2 (7 bases). This CDR3 contains 19 residues. Per the germline V gene, CDR1 is MNHEY and CDR2 is SVGAGI. V lost 0 bases to trimming and J lost 1 base, with 20 bases between them. In nucleotides, the CDR3 is TGTGCCAGCAGTTACTCGAGGGTTGGACGGGGGGCCGGCACAGATACGCAGTATTTT. Amino acids: CASSYSRVGRGAGTDTQYF.

This clonotype showed up just a few times. This CDR3 reads CASRWSETNEKLFF. The DNA for the CDR3 is TGTGCCAGTCGGTGGAGCGAAACTAATGAAAAACTGTTTTTT. The rearrangement uses TRBV2 and TRBJ1-4; D is uncertain. The CDR3 totals 14 residues. V shed 9 bases and J shed 1 base, with 12 bases lying between them. Germline V gene lookup returns CDR1 SNHLY and CDR2 FYNNEI.

This clonotype was picked up a small number of times. The chain recombines TRBV7-2 with TRBJ1-2; D gene unclear. Germline CDR1 reads SGHTA; CDR2 reads FQGNSA. The CDR3 has 13 amino acids. V lost 3 bases and J 3 bases, leaving 8 bases between the germline ends. Written as DNA, the CDR3 is TGTGCCAGCAGCTTCCGGGAATACTATGGCTACACCTTC. Translated: CASSFREYYGYTF.

The rearrangement joins TRBV27 to TRBJ1-6; D gene uncertain. The germline CDR1 and CDR2 sequences are MNHEY and SMNVEV (reference sequence). V was clipped by 6 bases and J by 10 bases, with 13 bases between them. This CDR3 spans 13 amino acids. In DNA form, the CDR3 reads TGTGCCAGCAGCCCCCAGTCTTACTCACCCCTCCACTTT. This sequence encodes CASSPQSYSPLHF.

There are a few counts of this clonotype. The chain links TRBV5-4 to TRBJ2-4, with 10 nucleotides matching TRBD1. J was trimmed by 8 bases and V by 0 bases; bases with no gene match: 2. Germline V gene lookup returns CDR1 SGHNT and CDR2 YYREEE (reference sequence). The CDR3 spans 14 residues. This chain's CDR3 is CASSLGQGADIQYF. CDR3 DNA: TGTGCCAGCAGCTTGGGACAGGGGGCCGACATTCAGTACTTC.

This clonotype occurred a few times. This chain links TRBV6-5 with TRBJ1-3, with TRBD1 matching 7 bases. CDR3 length: 13 residues. Germline V CDR1 and CDR2: MNHEY, SVGAGI. The V segment lost 5 bases and the J segment 5 bases; nucleotides outside the gene matches: 3. CDR3: CASSRQGRNTIYF. The CDR3 coding sequence is TGTGCCAGCAGTCGACAGGGAAGAAACACCATATATTTT.

This clonotype was counted ten times or more. The V and J genes are TRBV6-2 or TRBV6-3 and TRBJ1-5, with TRBD1 matching 10 bases. Germline values: CDR1 MNHEY, CDR2 SVGEGT. The CDR3 has 16 amino acids. V dropped 2 bases and J dropped 7; count of bases not matched to a gene: 8. The CDR3 DNA is TGTGCCAGCAGTTACCCGGACAGGGGGAGCGGGCAGCCCCAGCATTTT. Its protein is CASSYPDRGSGQPQHF.

This clonotype showed up many times. This chain connects TRBV7-2 to TRBJ2-2; D gene uncertain. V gave up 3 bases and J gave up 5 bases, with 7 bases separating them. The CDR3 consists of 13 residues. Germline assignment: CDR1 SGHTA and CDR2 FQGNSA. CDR3 sequence reads: CASSFRSTGELFF. The CDR3 nucleotides are TGTGCCAGCAGCTTCCGGTCGACCGGGGAGCTGTTTTTT.

The chain couples TRBV4-1 to TRBJ1-1; 7 bases are shared with TRBD1. Germline trimming cut 1 base from V and 5 bases from J; bases unmatched to any gene: 10. The CDR3 runs 16 residues. Germline CDR1 is MGHRA and CDR2 is YSYEKL. The CDR3 loop is CASSQGNRGAGTEAFF. In nucleotides, the CDR3 is TGCGCCAGCAGCCAAGGAAACAGGGGCGCGGGTACTGAAGCTTTCTTT.

A few counts support this clonotype. The J gene is TRBJ2-5, the V gene TRBV6-5; 7 bases align to TRBD2. The germline V gene encodes CDR1 MNHEY and CDR2 SVGAGI. The CDR3 contains 12 residues. The V gene end was trimmed by 5 bases and the J gene end by 7 bases; junction bases not matched to a gene: 4. Here the CDR3 reads CASSRTGGTQYF. The CDR3 DNA is TGTGCCAGCAGTCGAACGGGGGGGACCCAGTACTTC.

The chain uses TRBV6-1 and TRBJ1-1, with D unresolved. The CDR3 contains 11 residues. V lost 11 bases, J lost 1 base, and 8 bases lay in between. Germline V gene lookup returns CDR1 MNHNS and CDR2 SASEGT. The CDR3 protein is CAAGGNTEAFF. In DNA form, the CDR3 reads TGTGCCGCAGGTGGGAACACTGAAGCTTTCTTT.

This clonotype was seen a few times. The chain has TRBV7-8 and TRBJ2-2; 7 nucleotides match TRBD1. CDR3 length equals 16 residues. The germline CDR1 and CDR2 sequences are SGHVS and FQNEAQ. The trim removed 6 bases at V and 0 bases at J, leaving 7 bases unmatched. The CDR3 coding sequence is TGTGCCAGCAGTTCGATCGGGACAGCGAACACCGGGGAGCTGTTTTTT. Protein sequence: CASSSIGTANTGELFF.

CDR3 region: CASSFQGAREQYF. CDR3 DNA: TGTGCCAGCAGCTTTCAGGGGGCGAGGGAGCAGTACTTC. The V and J genes are TRBV7-2 and TRBJ2-7; TRBD1 matches at 8 bases. The CDR3 has 13 amino acids. Germline lookup yields CDR1 SGHTA and CDR2 FQGNSA. Trimming at V came to 3 bases and at J to 7 bases, leaving 5 bases not matched to a gene.

The sample holds many counts of this clonotype. V and J are TRBV4-1 and TRBJ2-1; a weak D match, TRBD2 (6 bases). Germline CDR1 is MGHRA and CDR2 is YSYEKL. The CDR3 has 15 residues. Trimming stripped 0 bases from V and 6 bases from J, with 12 bases between. CDR3 sequence: CASSQDPSLANEQFF. CDR3 sequence (DNA): TGCGCCAGCAGCCAAGATCCCTCACTAGCCAATGAGCAGTTCTTC.